This TCR beta chain stems from a study of monozygotic twins with inflammatory bowel disease. This CDR3 has 14 amino acids. CDR1 and CDR2 from the germline V gene are KGHSH and LQKENI. TCRdb derives one entry per CDR3 protein from the 5' RACE reads, leaving out DNA. The sample table sets out a few hundred thousand distinct CDR3 sequences. With regard to this clonotype: Its antigen is currently unknown.

Blood samples of approximately 2.5 ml were drawn from every donor. Findings and caveats of the study: Healthy co-twins had higher TCRbeta inverse Simpson diversity than their IBD twins. The existence of one strong signal or clonotype linked to IBD lacked support.

The chain links TRBV18 to TRBJ1-2. Sequences were obtained from blood. The source of this sequence is a human donor with ulcerative colitis or Crohn's disease, or a healthy co-twin of an affected twin (not recorded which). The CDR3 is CASSPSAENYGYTF.